These 5 T cell receptor beta chains originate from one sample sequenced in a study of blood T cell repertoires in COVID-19. TCRdb's copy holds only in-frame clones and misses some; the assay was immunoSEQ multiplex PCR. This table has fewer than 300,000 clones, roughly 83% appearing once. The source material was peripheral blood. These TCRs come from a human donor with COVID-19, enrolled during active disease. The donor label of this sample is uncertain.

The chain recombines TRBV5-1 with TRBJ2-7; D gene unclear. The CDR3 spans 11 residues. Germline CDR1 is SGHRS and CDR2 is YFSETQ. V was clipped by 4 bases and J by 3 bases, with 5 bases between them. The CDR3, as DNA: TGCGCCAGCAGCAATCACTACGAGCAGTACTTC. Protein sequence: CASSNHYEQYF.

With regard to this clone: This sample includes further DNA sequences coding for the same CDR3. The CDR3 protein is CASSLTGAPYGYTF. As DNA, the CDR3 is TGTGCCAGCAGTTTAACAGGGGCCCCTTATGGCTACACCTTC. The rearrangement joins TRBV28 to TRBJ1-2; 7 bases agree with TRBD1. This CDR3 is 14 amino acids long. CDR1 and CDR2 from the germline V gene are MDHEN and SYDVKM. V trimming: 2 bases; J trimming: 5 bases; junction bases outside the gene matches: 5.

A single count supports this clone. The V gene is TRBV5-1, the J gene TRBJ2-7; 9 bases match TRBD2. Germline V gene lookup returns CDR1 SGHRS and CDR2 YFSETQ. The CDR3 length is 14 residues. V dropped 1 base and J dropped 3; count of bases not matched to a gene: 2. CDR3 in DNA: TGCGCCAGCAGCTTGAATAGCGGGAGCTACGAGCAGTACTTC. This gives the protein CASSLNSGSYEQYF.

V usage is TRBV2 and J usage is TRBJ2-3, with 7 bases lining up with TRBD2. The CDR3 has 19 amino acids. The V and J ends lost 5 bases and 3 bases, in that order; junction bases with no gene match: 20. CDR1 SNHLY and CDR2 FYNNEI come from the germline V gene. CDR3 region: CASSPLRGGSPPGTDTQYF. Here the CDR3 DNA reads TGTGCCAGCAGTCCCCTCCGAGGCGGGAGTCCTCCCGGTACAGATACGCAGTATTTT.

This clone was recorded once. CDR3 in amino acids: CASSPGGRGPYNEQFF. CDR3 bases: TGTGCCAGCAGCCCAGGCGGGAGAGGCCCCTACAATGAGCAGTTCTTC. The rearrangement uses TRBV11-2 and TRBJ2-1; 7 nucleotides agree with TRBD2. Germline CDR1 is SGHAT and CDR2 is FQNNGV. The length of the CDR3 is 16 residues. The trim removed 5 bases at V and 2 bases at J, leaving 9 bases unmatched.